This T cell receptor (beta chain) was found in a study of T cell repertoires in cytomegalovirus infection. In the study overall: CMV infection plus the matching HLA type was flagged by public TCR beta signatures.

Study-level points and caveats: Dominant in the ex vivo response were TCR beta clonotypes restricted by HLA-C and specific for CMV. The cumulative frequency of public TCR beta families identified carriers of CMV plus the relevant HLA.

Using its own MiXCR run on the reads, TCRdb lists one record per CDR3 protein. The table lists 250,000 or so distinct CDR3 sequences, approximately 8.3% of them singletons. This clonotype turned up a few times. Its antigen is unidentified. CDR3 length: 13 amino acids. Germline V gene data show CDR1 as GTSNPN and CDR2 as SVGIG (reference sequence). Trimming left V 2 bases short and J 2 bases short, with 9 bases between. Sequences were obtained from PBMCs. V usage is TRBV30 and J usage is TRBJ2-5, with D possibly TRBD1 on 5 matching bases. The clonotype comes from a human donor in good health (CMV status not recorded). Some clones in this sample may be carry-over from other donors' samples. For the CDR3, the DNA is TGTGCCTGGAGTCGGACACAACAAGAGACCCAGTACTTC. It is translated as CAWSRTQQETQYF. The variable domain in full, with the rest retrieved from reference TRBV30 and TRBJ2-5, is SQTIHQWPATLVQPVGSPLSLECTVEGTSNPNLYWYRQAAGRGLQLLFYSVGIGQISSEVPQNLSASRPQDRQFILSSKKLLLSDSGFYLCAWSRTQQETQYFGPGTRLLVL.